This record concerns one T cell receptor beta chain sequence. Its target is unknown. The CDR3 consists of 13 residues. Germline V lookup: CDR1 MGHDK, CDR2 SYGVNS. V lost 4 bases to trimming and J lost 6 bases, with 9 bases between them. The entirety of the isolated RNA underwent reverse transcription, so expressed TCRB transcripts were sequenced. Some clones are missing from TCRdb's copy, which holds only in-frame ones; the method was immunoSEQ multiplex PCR. The profile shows 280,000 or so clones, 15% of them singletons. The entry originates in a study of beta chain features in type 1 diabetes. Findings and caveats of the study: Type 1 diabetes patients had TCRB CDR3s that were shorter (moderately but significantly so) in all four CD4+ subsets. Naive, central memory and regulatory TCRB repertoires appeared more similar among patients than healthy donors. Amplification by PCR could prefer shorter templates, with the same effect in patients and controls. Sequencing of cDNA might inflate the share of cells that strongly express TCR.

The sequenced material came from naive CD4+ T cells from blood. The genes are TRBV25-1 and TRBJ1-4; D uncertain. The receptor's source is a man aged 18 to 30 with type 1 diabetes. CDR3 amino acids: CASSARFYEKLFF. Written as DNA, the CDR3 is TGTGCCAGCAGTGCCCGGTTCTATGAAAAACTGTTTTTT.